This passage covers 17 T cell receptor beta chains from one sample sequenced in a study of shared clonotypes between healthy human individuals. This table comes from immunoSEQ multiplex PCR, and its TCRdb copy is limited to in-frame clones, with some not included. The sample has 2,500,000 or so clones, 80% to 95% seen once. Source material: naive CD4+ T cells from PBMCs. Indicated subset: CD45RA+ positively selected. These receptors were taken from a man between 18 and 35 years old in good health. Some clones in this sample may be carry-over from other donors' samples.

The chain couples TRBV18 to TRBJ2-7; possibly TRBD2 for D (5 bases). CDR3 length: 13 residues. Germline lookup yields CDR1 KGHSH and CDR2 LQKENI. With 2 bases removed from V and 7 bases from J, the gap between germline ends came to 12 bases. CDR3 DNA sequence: TGTGCCAGCTCACCATCGGGGTCAAGGGAGCAGTACTTC. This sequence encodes CASSPSGSREQYF.

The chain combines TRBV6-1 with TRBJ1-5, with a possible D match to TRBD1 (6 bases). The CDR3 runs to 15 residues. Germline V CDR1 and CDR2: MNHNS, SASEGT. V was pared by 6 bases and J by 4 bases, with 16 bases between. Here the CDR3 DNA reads TGTGCCAGCAGAGAGGGCAGGGGAGGAAATCAGCCCCAGCATTTT. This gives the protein CASREGRGGNQPQHF.

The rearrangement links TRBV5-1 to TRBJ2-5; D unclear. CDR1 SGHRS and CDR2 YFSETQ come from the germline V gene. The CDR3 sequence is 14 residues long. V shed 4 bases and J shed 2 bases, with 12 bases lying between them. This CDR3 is CASSLTTLQETQYF. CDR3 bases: TGCGCCAGCAGCCTAACGACGCTACAAGAGACCCAGTACTTC. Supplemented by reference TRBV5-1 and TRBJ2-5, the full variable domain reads KAGVTQTPRYLIKTRGQQVTLSCSPISGHRSVSWYQQTPGQGLQFLFEYFSETQRNKGNFPGRFSGRQFSNSRSEMNVSTLELGDSALYLCASSLTTLQETQYFGPGTRLLVL.

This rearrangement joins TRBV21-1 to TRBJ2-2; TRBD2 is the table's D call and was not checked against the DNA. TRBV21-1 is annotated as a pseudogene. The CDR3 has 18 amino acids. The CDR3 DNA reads TGTGCCAGCAGCCCCATCGAGCGGGAGAAGCCCAAGAGCGGGGAGCTGTTTTTT. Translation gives CASSPIEREKPKSGELFF.

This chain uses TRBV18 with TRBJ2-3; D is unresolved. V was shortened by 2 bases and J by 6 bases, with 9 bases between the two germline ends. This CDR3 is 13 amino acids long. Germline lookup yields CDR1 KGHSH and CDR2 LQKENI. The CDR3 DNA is TGTGCCAGCTCACCAGATCCTCCCGATACGCAGTATTTT. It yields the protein CASSPDPPDTQYF.

The CDR3 sequence: CASSVGGLRGGDTQYF. CDR3 bases: TGTGCCAGCAGCGTAGGCGGCCTCCGGGGTGGAGATACGCAGTATTTT. The chain employs TRBV9 and TRBJ2-3; D is possibly TRBD2 (5 bases). Germline loops: CDR1 SGDLS, CDR2 YYNGEE. The CDR3 runs 16 residues. V lost 0 bases and J lost 5, with 16 bases in between.

The CDR3 is CASSYGAPHVYEQYF. The CDR3 coding sequence is TGTGCCAGCAGTTACGGGGCTCCCCACGTCTACGAGCAGTACTTC. V and J are TRBV6-6 and TRBJ2-5; perhaps TRBD1 as D (5 bases). The end of the DNA is better explained by TRBJ2-7, so the J call may be wrong. Germline CDR1 MNHNY, CDR2 SVGAGI (reference sequence). The CDR3 covers 15 residues.

In DNA, the CDR3 is TGTGCCAGCAGCCACAGGACAGGGGACACTGAAGCTTTCTTT. This translates into CASSHRTGDTEAFF. The chain is built from TRBV14 and TRBJ1-1, with 9 nucleotides matching TRBD1. V lost 3 bases to trimming and J lost 3 bases; unmatched junction nucleotides: 2. The V gene's germline CDR1 is SGHDN and CDR2 FVKESK. CDR3 length equals 14 residues.

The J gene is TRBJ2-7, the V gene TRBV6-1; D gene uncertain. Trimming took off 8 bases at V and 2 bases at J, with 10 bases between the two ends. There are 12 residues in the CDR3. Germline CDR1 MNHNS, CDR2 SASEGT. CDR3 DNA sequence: TGTGCCAGCGGTCAACGGGCCTACGAGCAGTACTTC. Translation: CASGQRAYEQYF.

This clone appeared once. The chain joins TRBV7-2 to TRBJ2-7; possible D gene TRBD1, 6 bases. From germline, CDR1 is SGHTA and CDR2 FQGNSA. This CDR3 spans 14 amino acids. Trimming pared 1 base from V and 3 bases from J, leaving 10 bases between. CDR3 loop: CASSLGQGHYEQYF. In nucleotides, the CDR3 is TGTGCCAGCAGCTTAGGGCAGGGACACTACGAGCAGTACTTC.

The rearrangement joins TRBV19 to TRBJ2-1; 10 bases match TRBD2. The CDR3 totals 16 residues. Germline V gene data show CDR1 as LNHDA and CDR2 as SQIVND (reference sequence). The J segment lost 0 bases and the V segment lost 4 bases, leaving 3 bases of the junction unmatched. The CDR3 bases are TGTGCCAGTAGTACCAGACTAGCGGGCTCCTACAATGAGCAGTTCTTC. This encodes CASSTRLAGSYNEQFF.

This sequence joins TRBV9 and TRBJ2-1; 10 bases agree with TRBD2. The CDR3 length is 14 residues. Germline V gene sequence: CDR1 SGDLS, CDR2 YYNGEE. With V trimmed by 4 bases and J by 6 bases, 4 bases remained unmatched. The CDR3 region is CASSRLAGPNEQFF. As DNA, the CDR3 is TGTGCCAGCAGCAGACTAGCGGGTCCCAATGAGCAGTTCTTC.

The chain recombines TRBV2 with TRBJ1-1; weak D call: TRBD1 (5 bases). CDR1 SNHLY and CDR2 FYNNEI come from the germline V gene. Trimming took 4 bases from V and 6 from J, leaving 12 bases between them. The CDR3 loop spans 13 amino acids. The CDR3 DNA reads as TGTGCCAGCAGTGCCTCCGGGGCGCCTGAAGCTTTCTTT. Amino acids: CASSASGAPEAFF.

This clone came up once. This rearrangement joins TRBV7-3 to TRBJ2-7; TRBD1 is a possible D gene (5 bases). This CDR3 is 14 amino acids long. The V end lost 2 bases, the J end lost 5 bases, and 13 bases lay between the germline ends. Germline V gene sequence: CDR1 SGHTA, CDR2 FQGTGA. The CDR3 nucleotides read TGTGCCAGCAGCTTAGGTAAGGGGAACAACGAGCAGTACTTC. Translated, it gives CASSLGKGNNEQYF.

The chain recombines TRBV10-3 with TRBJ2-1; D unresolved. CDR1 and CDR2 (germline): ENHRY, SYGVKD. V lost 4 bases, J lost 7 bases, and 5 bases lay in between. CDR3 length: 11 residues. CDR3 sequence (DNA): TGTGCCATCAGTGGAACAAATGAGCAGTTCTTC. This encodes CAISGTNEQFF.

The CDR3 reads CASSFLTSGGAGELFF. In DNA form, the CDR3 reads TGTGCCAGCAGCTTCTTAACTAGCGGGGGAGCCGGGGAGCTGTTTTTT. The chain links TRBV7-3 to TRBJ2-2, with TRBD2 matching over 11 bases. The CDR3 loop spans 16 amino acids. In germline, CDR1 is SGHTA, CDR2 FQGTGA. V dropped 3 bases and J dropped 6; count of bases not matched to a gene: 6.

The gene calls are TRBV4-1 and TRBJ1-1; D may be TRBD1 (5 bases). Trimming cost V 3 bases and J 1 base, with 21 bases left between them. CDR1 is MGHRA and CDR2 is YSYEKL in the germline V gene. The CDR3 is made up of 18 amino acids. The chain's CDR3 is CASSQTRDFFWENTEAFF. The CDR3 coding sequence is TGCGCCAGCAGCCAGACCCGGGACTTCTTTTGGGAGAACACTGAAGCTTTCTTT.